This TCR beta chain derives from a study of siplizumab effects on memory and regulatory T cells. The CDR3 sequence is 15 residues long. Trimming left V 2 bases short and J 6 bases short, with 14 bases between. Germline CDR1 is LNHDA and CDR2 is SQIVND (reference sequence). Using immunoSEQ multiplex PCR, the repertoire was profiled, and TCRdb retains in-frame clones only, with some absent. The sample has tens of thousands of clones; over 65% are singletons. The material sequenced was memory CD4+ T cells sorted from blood. The V and J genes are TRBV19 and TRBJ1-5; possibly TRBD1 for D (5 bases). The receptor's source is a human donor in good health. The CDR3 DNA follows: TGTGCCAGTAGTATATCGAGGGGCCGGGGTCAGCCCCAGCATTTT. Protein: CASSISRGRGQPQHF.